This T cell receptor beta chain was sequenced for a study of T cell responses to AZD1222 COVID-19 vaccine. Study-level findings and limits: Repertoire sampling occurred only after the peak T cell response. Spike-specific TCR breadth and depth were elevated following two AZD1222 doses. The CD4 TCRs associated with vaccination extended across spike and predominated at 160-218 and 743-854.

Recipients boosted at about 4 weeks or about 12 weeks are pooled. Per germline, CDR1 LNHDA and CDR2 SQIVND (reference sequence). The V and J ends lost 7 bases and 2 bases respectively, with 8 bases between them. The CDR3 totals 12 residues. A word on this clone: Its target is not known.

Method: immunoSEQ multiplex PCR; TCRdb's copy keeps in-frame clones and lacks some. The sample consists of tens of thousands of clones, around nine tenths of them appearing once. This specimen consisted of peripheral blood, obtained 28 days after the second AZD1222 dose. The TCR originated in an adult who received the AZD1222 COVID-19 vaccine. This chain joins TRBV19 and TRBJ1-2, with D perhaps matching TRBD1 (6 bases). The CDR3 protein is CASKGDNYGYTF. The CDR3 nucleotides are TGTGCCAGTAAGGGGGACAACTATGGCTACACCTTC.